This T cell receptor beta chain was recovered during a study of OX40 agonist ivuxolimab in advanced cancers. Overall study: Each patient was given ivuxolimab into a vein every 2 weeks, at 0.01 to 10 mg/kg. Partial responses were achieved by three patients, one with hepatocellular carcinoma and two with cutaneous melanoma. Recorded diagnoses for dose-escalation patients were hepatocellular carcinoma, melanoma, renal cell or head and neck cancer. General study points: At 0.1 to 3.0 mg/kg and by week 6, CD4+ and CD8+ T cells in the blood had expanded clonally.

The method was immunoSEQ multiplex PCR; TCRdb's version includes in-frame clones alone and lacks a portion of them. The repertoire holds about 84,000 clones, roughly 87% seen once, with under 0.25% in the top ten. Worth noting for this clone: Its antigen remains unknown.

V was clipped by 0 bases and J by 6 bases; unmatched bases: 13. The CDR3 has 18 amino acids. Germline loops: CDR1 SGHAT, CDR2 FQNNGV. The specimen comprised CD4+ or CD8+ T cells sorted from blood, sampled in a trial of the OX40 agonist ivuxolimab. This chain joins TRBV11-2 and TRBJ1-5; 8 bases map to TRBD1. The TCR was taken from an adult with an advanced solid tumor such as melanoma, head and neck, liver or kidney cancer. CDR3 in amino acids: CASSLDGQGAPSSQPQHF. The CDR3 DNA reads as TGTGCCAGCAGCTTAGATGGGCAGGGGGCTCCTTCGAGTCAGCCCCAGCATTTT.